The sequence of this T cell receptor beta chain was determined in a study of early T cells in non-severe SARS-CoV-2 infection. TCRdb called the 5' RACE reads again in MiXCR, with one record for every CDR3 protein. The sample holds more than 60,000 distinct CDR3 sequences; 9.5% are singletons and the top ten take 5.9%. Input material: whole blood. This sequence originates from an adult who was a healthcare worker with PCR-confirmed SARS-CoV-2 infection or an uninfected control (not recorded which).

The CDR3 nucleotides are TGCAGCGTTCAATACAGGGTGTCCTACGAGCAGTACTTC. Protein sequence: CSVQYRVSYEQYF. The rearrangement links TRBV29-1 to TRBJ2-7; TRBD1 might be the D (6 bases). Germline lookup yields CDR1 SQVTM and CDR2 ANQGSEA. V shed 5 bases and J shed 1 base, with 12 bases lying between them. This CDR3 contains 13 residues.